Following are 19 T cell receptor beta chains from one sample sequenced in a study of beta chain features in type 1 diabetes. Study outcomes and limitations: In every one of the four CD4+ subsets, TCRB CDR3s were moderately but significantly shorter in Type 1 diabetes patients.

Which antigens these TCRs recognize remains unknown. Expressed TCRB transcripts were sequenced because the entire RNA isolate underwent reverse transcription. Clones were read by immunoSEQ multiplex PCR, and TCRdb kept only the in-frame ones, dropping some. The table has some 140,000 clones, roughly 10% seen once. The sample taken for sequencing was central memory CD4+ T cells from blood. Source of these receptors: a man aged 25 to 40 with type 1 diabetes.

This clone was counted only a few times. This chain connects TRBV19 to TRBJ2-2; D uncertain. Between the trimmed V and J ends, which lost 4 bases and 7 bases, there was a span of 7 bases. Germline CDR1 reads LNHDA; CDR2 reads SQIVND (reference sequence). This CDR3 comprises 12 residues. The CDR3 here is CASSTFGGELFF. The DNA of the CDR3 is TGTGCCAGTAGTACCTTCGGCGGGGAGCTGTTTTTT.

This clone was found a few times. The rearrangement links TRBV4-2 to TRBJ2-5; 9 bases agree with TRBD1. This CDR3 is 14 amino acids long. The V gene's germline CDR1 is LGHNA and CDR2 YNFKEQ. The V segment lost 4 bases and the J segment 3 bases; nucleotides outside the gene matches: 3. CDR3 protein: CASSLRDREETQYF. In nucleotides, the CDR3 is TGTGCCAGCAGCCTCCGGGACAGGGAAGAGACCCAGTACTTC.

This clone was counted only a few times. The chain uses TRBV2 and TRBJ2-2; TRBD2 might be the D (5 bases). The ends were cut back, 5 bases at V and 3 bases at J, with 10 bases in the middle. The CDR3 totals 14 residues. Germline CDR1 reads SNHLY; CDR2 reads FYNNEI. CDR3 sequence reads: CASSIGGYTGELFF. As DNA, the CDR3 is TGTGCCAGCAGTATAGGAGGTTACACCGGGGAGCTGTTTTTT.

In its sample, this clone was seen a few times. The rearrangement uses TRBV5-1 and TRBJ2-7, with D unresolved. The V gene lost 3 bases and the J gene lost 3 bases, with 10 bases spanning the gap. Germline V gene lookup returns CDR1 SGHRS and CDR2 YFSETQ. The CDR3 length is 13 residues. CDR3 residues: CASSSRSSYEQYF. The CDR3 nucleotides are TGCGCCAGCAGCTCCCGGTCAAGCTACGAGCAGTACTTC.

This clone came up a few times. This rearrangement joins TRBV7-2 to TRBJ2-7; D remains unclear. The length of the CDR3 is 16 residues. The V end lost 2 bases, the J end lost 0 bases, and 14 bases lay between the germline ends. From germline, CDR1 is SGHTA and CDR2 FQGNSA. The CDR3 is CASSLHAVTSSYEQYF. The CDR3 DNA follows: TGTGCCAGCAGCTTACATGCCGTCACCAGCTCCTACGAGCAGTACTTC. The full variable domain, completed using reference TRBV7-2 and TRBJ2-7, is GAGVSQSPSNKVTEKGKDVELRCDPISGHTALYWYRQSLGQGLEFLIYFQGNSAPDKSGLPSDRFSAERTGGSVSTLTIQRTQQEDSAVYLCASSLHAVTSSYEQYFGPGTRLTVT.

V usage is TRBV28 and J usage is TRBJ1-4, with a tentative D call TRBD1 (5 bases). Looked up from germline, CDR1 is MDHEN and CDR2 is SYDVKM. Trimming removed 7 bases from V and 3 bases from J, with 12 bases in between. The CDR3 sequence is 14 residues long. This chain's CDR3 is CASTVGGANEKLFF. CDR3 nucleotide sequence: TGTGCCAGCACCGTGGGAGGGGCTAATGAAAAACTGTTTTTT.

This clone occurred a few times. This chain connects TRBV9 to TRBJ1-3; maybe TRBD1 (5 bases). This CDR3 has 15 residues. CDR1 is SGDLS, CDR2 YYNGEE, per germline. Trimming cost V 4 bases and J 8 bases, with 19 bases left between them. The CDR3 DNA follows: TGTGCCAGCAGCTTACAGGACCGCCCTGAGTACACCATATATTTT. This translates into CASSLQDRPEYTIYF.

This clone was observed a few times. The gene calls are TRBV7-2 and TRBJ2-5; a weak D match, TRBD1 (5 bases). The CDR3 extends over 15 amino acids. Per the germline V gene, CDR1 is SGHTA and CDR2 is FQGNSA. V shed 6 bases and J shed 2 bases, with 16 bases lying between them. CDR3 nucleotide sequence: TGTGCCAGCAGTGACCCCTGGGGCTCACAAGAGACCCAGTACTTC. As protein: CASSDPWGSQETQYF.

The chain couples TRBV11-2 to TRBJ2-7; the D gene is possibly TRBD1 (5 bases). The CDR3 has 14 amino acids. V was pared by 5 bases and J by 3 bases, with 14 bases between. CDR1 and CDR2 from the germline V gene are SGHAT and FQNNGV. For the CDR3, the DNA is TGTGCCAGCAGCAGGCAGGCCAGGGACTACGAGCAGTACTTC. This codes for CASSRQARDYEQYF.

CDR3 sequence (DNA): TGTGCCAGCAGTTTAACAGGGGCCAAAAACATTCAGTACTTC. Its protein product is CASSLTGAKNIQYF. The chain couples TRBV28 to TRBJ2-4, with a weak D call TRBD1 (6 bases). The CDR3 covers 14 residues. Germline CDR1 MDHEN, CDR2 SYDVKM. The V end lost 2 bases, the J end lost 1 base, and 6 bases lay between the germline ends.

V is TRBV7-2 and J is TRBJ2-3, with D maybe TRBD2 (6 bases). Trimming took off 4 bases at V and 2 bases at J, with 10 bases between the two ends. CDR3 size: 14 residues. Germline CDR1 is SGHTA and CDR2 is FQGNSA. The CDR3 is CASSSSGSTDTQYF. The CDR3 coding sequence is TGTGCCAGCAGCTCAAGCGGGTCCACAGATACGCAGTATTTT.

This sequence joins TRBV5-1 and TRBJ2-1, with D maybe TRBD1 (6 bases). V shed 0 bases and J shed 2 bases, with 12 bases lying between them. The CDR3 is 16 amino acids. Germline V gives CDR1 SGHRS, CDR2 YFSETQ. The CDR3 loop reads CASSLDPQGTYNEQFF. In DNA form, the CDR3 reads TGCGCCAGCAGCTTGGATCCCCAGGGGACCTACAATGAGCAGTTCTTC.

V usage is TRBV5-6 and J usage is TRBJ2-2; the match to TRBD1 covers 9 bases. J was trimmed by 7 bases and V by 4 bases; bases with no gene match: 5. The CDR3 has 14 residues. Germline V gene data show CDR1 as SGHDT and CDR2 as YYEEEE. The CDR3 sequence: CASSRTGGYGELFF. In nucleotides, the CDR3 is TGTGCCAGCAGCCGAACAGGGGGCTACGGGGAGCTGTTTTTT.

The chain uses TRBV4-1 and TRBJ2-3; TRBD1 matches at 9 bases. V was pared by 5 bases and J by 1 base, with 13 bases of the junction left unmatched. Germline CDR1 is MGHRA and CDR2 is YSYEKL. The CDR3 length is 18 residues. The DNA for the CDR3 is TGCGCCAGCAGCACCCGATGGACAGGGGTCACCGGCACAGATACGCAGTATTTT. Protein sequence: CASSTRWTGVTGTDTQYF.

The CDR3 loop reads CASSPDRVGPYEQYF. Here the CDR3 DNA reads TGTGCCAGCAGCCCAGACAGGGTCGGCCCCTACGAGCAGTACTTC. This sequence joins TRBV7-9 and TRBJ2-7; 7 nucleotides align to TRBD1. The CDR3 extends over 15 amino acids. J was trimmed by 2 bases and V by 5 bases; bases with no gene match: 9. CDR1 and CDR2 (germline): SEHNR, FQNEAQ (reference sequence).

The rearrangement uses TRBV15 and TRBJ1-2; tentatively, D is TRBD1 (5 bases). There are 16 residues in the CDR3. The germline CDR1 and CDR2 sequences are LNHNV and YYDKDF (reference sequence). V was trimmed by 9 bases and J by 4 bases, leaving 24 bases between them. The CDR3: CATNGGIERSGYGYTF. CDR3 bases: TGTGCCACAAACGGGGGTATCGAGCGCTCTGGCTATGGCTACACCTTC.

Many counts were recorded for this clone. The genes are TRBV7-2 and TRBJ2-5; TRBD2 matches at 11 bases. The ends lost 5 bases at V and 5 bases at J; junction bases unmatched: 7. The V gene's germline CDR1 is SGHTA and CDR2 FQGNSA. The CDR3 loop spans 15 amino acids. This CDR3 reads CASSAPTSGVETQYF. CDR3 nucleotides: TGTGCCAGCAGCGCCCCGACTAGCGGGGTGGAGACCCAGTACTTC.

This clone was seen many times. V is TRBV30 and J is TRBJ1-1, with unresolved D. Deletions cut 4 bases from V and 0 bases from J, with 9 bases between. The CDR3 is 13 amino acids. Germline V gene data show CDR1 as GTSNPN and CDR2 as SVGIG (reference sequence). CDR3 amino acids: CAWMSQMNTEAFF. The CDR3, as DNA: TGTGCCTGGATGTCCCAGATGAACACTGAAGCTTTCTTT.

This clone was found a few times. The chain combines TRBV6-1 with TRBJ1-1, with unresolved D. V lost 8 bases and J 8 bases, leaving 15 bases between the germline ends. In germline, CDR1 is MNHNS, CDR2 SASEGT. The CDR3 is 12 amino acids. In DNA, the CDR3 is TGTGCCAGCCGGAACCCGGCCGGGGAAGCTTTCTTT. Residues: CASRNPAGEAFF.